This entry lists 31 T cell receptor beta chains sequenced from one sample in a study of cytomegalovirus exposure and HLA in healthy donors. The PCR contained 60 Vbeta and 13 Jbeta primers. Assay: immunoSEQ multiplex PCR; the TCRdb copy retains only in-frame clones and omits some. Listed are approximately 110,000 clones; 3% to 4.5% falls within the top ten. Sequencing was done on a sample of PBMCs. These TCRs come from a young man in good health and CMV-seronegative.

V is TRBV6-1 and J is TRBJ1-5; 7 nucleotides line up with TRBD1. The J segment lost 6 bases and the V segment lost 6 bases, leaving 11 bases of the junction unmatched. Germline V CDR1 and CDR2: MNHNS, SASEGT. This CDR3 comprises 15 residues. As DNA, the CDR3 is TGTGCCAGCAGAAAAGTTACAGGGGACGGTCAGCCCCAGCATTTT. It translates to CASRKVTGDGQPQHF.

The rearrangement links TRBV6-1 to TRBJ1-2; TRBD1 matches 7 bases. The ends lost 3 bases at V and 4 bases at J; junction bases unmatched: 11. CDR1 is MNHNS and CDR2 is SASEGT in the germline V gene. The CDR3 extends over 16 amino acids. In nucleotides, the CDR3 is TGTGCCAGCAGTGAGAGGAGGGGGCTGCGAGGCTATGGCTACACCTTC. Translated, it gives CASSERRGLRGYGYTF.

V is TRBV5-1 and J is TRBJ2-3, with 7 bases that match TRBD2. Germline CDR1 is SGHRS and CDR2 is YFSETQ. This CDR3 has 18 amino acids. Trimming at V came to 4 bases and at J to 0 bases, leaving 14 bases not matched to a gene. The CDR3 reads CASSALNPSGPSTDTQYF. The CDR3 DNA reads as TGCGCCAGCAGCGCCTTAAACCCTAGCGGCCCTAGCACAGATACGCAGTATTTT.

The chain couples TRBV5-1 to TRBJ2-7; D gene unclear. The CDR3 loop spans 12 amino acids. Germline CDR1 reads SGHRS; CDR2 reads YFSETQ. V was trimmed by 0 bases and J by 6 bases, leaving 7 bases between them. The CDR3 reads CASSLVTAEQYF. The CDR3, as DNA: TGCGCCAGCAGCTTGGTCACAGCCGAGCAGTACTTC.

The V gene is TRBV7-3, the J gene TRBJ2-1, with 9 bases fitting TRBD2. Germline loops: CDR1 SGHTA, CDR2 FQGTGA. V dropped 1 base and J dropped 5; count of bases not matched to a gene: 3. The CDR3 is 15 amino acids. In DNA form, the CDR3 reads TGTGCCAGCAGCTTAATGCGGGGGGGCAACAATGAGCAGTTCTTC. Translating it yields CASSLMRGGNNEQFF.

This chain joins TRBV10-3 and TRBJ1-3; perhaps TRBD1 as D (5 bases). V gave up 3 bases and J gave up 0 bases, with 12 bases separating them. The V gene's germline CDR1 is ENHRY and CDR2 SYGVKD. The CDR3 contains 16 residues. The CDR3 sequence is CAISDKGLLSGNTIYF. CDR3 bases: TGTGCCATCAGTGATAAGGGGCTCCTCTCTGGAAACACCATATATTTT.

V usage is TRBV2 and J usage is TRBJ1-2, with TRBD1 matching over 7 bases. The germline V gene encodes CDR1 SNHLY and CDR2 FYNNEI. This CDR3 comprises 14 residues. J was trimmed by 4 bases and V by 2 bases; bases with no gene match: 4. CDR3 region: CASSERGQSYGYTF. In nucleotides, the CDR3 is TGTGCCAGCAGTGAAAGGGGACAGAGCTATGGCTACACCTTC.

This chain uses TRBV6-6 with TRBJ2-1, with no clear D. Germline V lookup: CDR1 MNHNY, CDR2 SVGAGI (reference sequence). V dropped 4 bases and J dropped 5 bases, with 6 bases sitting between them. The CDR3 loop spans 12 amino acids. CDR3 sequence: CASSSQDNEQFF. The CDR3 DNA follows: TGTGCCAGCAGTTCTCAGGACAATGAGCAGTTCTTC.

The chain uses TRBV5-6 and TRBJ1-2, with 7 bases aligning to TRBD1. Germline loops: CDR1 SGHDT, CDR2 YYEEEE. V was clipped by 4 bases and J by 8 bases; unmatched bases: 14. This CDR3 is 15 amino acids long. CDR3 sequence: CASSLQGPSTWGYTF. The CDR3 DNA is TGTGCCAGCAGCCTACAGGGGCCTAGTACCTGGGGCTACACCTTC.

The genes are TRBV6-1 and TRBJ2-1; D uncertain. Trimming cost V 3 bases and J 5 bases, with 11 bases left between them. Germline V CDR1 and CDR2: MNHNS, SASEGT. The CDR3 totals 14 residues. This chain's CDR3 is CASSDLVSNNEQFF. DNA of the CDR3: TGTGCCAGCAGTGATTTAGTTAGCAACAATGAGCAGTTCTTC.

The chain has TRBV15 and TRBJ1-2, with D tentatively TRBD1 (5 bases). Per the germline V gene, CDR1 is LNHNV and CDR2 is YYDKDF (reference sequence). The CDR3 consists of 13 residues. Trimming cost V 5 bases and J 4 bases, with 11 bases left between them. Here the CDR3 reads CATSDDRPYGYTF. The CDR3 DNA sequence: TGTGCCACCAGCGATGACAGACCCTATGGCTACACCTTC.

The rearrangement joins TRBV5-4 to TRBJ1-5; 8 nucleotides match TRBD1. Trimming cost V 4 bases and J 4 bases; bases outside gene matches: 7. CDR1 and CDR2 from the germline V gene are SGHNT and YYREEE (reference sequence). This CDR3 region has 15 residues. In DNA form, the CDR3 reads TGTGCCAGCAGCGAAGACAGGGGCGAGAATCAGCCCCAGCATTTT. It specifies CASSEDRGENQPQHF.

The CDR3 DNA follows: TGTGCCAGCAGCCCCGGGACAGGGGGGACCATATATTTT. Translating gives CASSPGTGGTIYF. V is TRBV25-1 and J is TRBJ1-3; TRBD1 matches at 11 bases. Losses at the gene ends were 6 bases for V and 10 bases for J; bases not matched to a gene: 5. CDR3 length equals 13 residues. The germline CDR1 and CDR2 sequences are MGHDK and SYGVNS.

V usage is TRBV7-6 and J usage is TRBJ2-5; D is undetermined. Trimming pared 4 bases from V and 1 base from J, leaving 10 bases between. The CDR3 has 14 residues. Germline CDR1 and CDR2: SGHVS and FNYEAQ. The CDR3 bases are TGTGCCAGCAGCTCCAGACACCCCCAAGAGACCCAGTACTTC. Its translation: CASSSRHPQETQYF.

CDR3 sequence reads: CASSLLRGYEQFF. CDR3 bases: TGTGCCAGCAGCTTATTAAGGGGCTATGAGCAGTTCTTC. The V call is TRBV7-6, the J call TRBJ2-1; weak D call: TRBD1 (5 bases). Germline V gene sequence: CDR1 SGHVS, CDR2 FNYEAQ. The CDR3 is 13 amino acids. The V and J ends lost 2 bases and 8 bases respectively, with 10 bases between them. The full variable domain, completed using reference TRBV7-6 and TRBJ2-1, is GAGVSQSPRYKVTKRGQDVALRCDPISGHVSLYWYRQALGQGPEFLTYFNYEAQQDKSGLPNDRFSAERPEGSISTLTIQRTEQRDSAMYRCASSLLRGYEQFFGPGTRLTVL.

Comment on this clone: This specimen includes other DNA sequences encoding the same CDR3. The rearrangement joins TRBV9 to TRBJ2-5; 7 bases are shared with TRBD1. CDR3 length: 16 residues. Germline loops: CDR1 SGDLS, CDR2 YYNGEE. The V segment lost 0 bases and the J segment 1 base; nucleotides outside the gene matches: 6. The CDR3 sequence is CASSVGTGIPQETQYF. The CDR3 coding sequence is TGTGCCAGCAGCGTAGGGACAGGAATTCCCCAAGAGACCCAGTACTTC.

The chain links TRBV5-6 to TRBJ2-7; TRBD1 agrees at 7 bases. Unmatched junction bases numbered 10, after V lost 6 bases and J lost 4 bases. The CDR3 covers 14 residues. The germline gives CDR1 SGHDT, CDR2 YYEEEE. The CDR3 nucleotides are TGTGCCAGCATCTCAGGATCAGGGGGATACGAGCAGTACTTC. Encoded protein: CASISGSGGYEQYF.

The chain links TRBV2 to TRBJ2-7; D is possibly TRBD1 (6 bases). The CDR3 contains 12 residues. Germline V gives CDR1 SNHLY, CDR2 FYNNEI. The V end lost 6 bases, the J end lost 3 bases, and 9 bases lay between the germline ends. CDR3 region: CASRTGIYEQYF. The CDR3 nucleotides read TGTGCCAGCAGAACAGGGATCTACGAGCAGTACTTC. The variable domain in full, with the rest retrieved from reference TRBV2 and TRBJ2-7, is EPEVTQTPSHQVTQMGQEVILRCVPISNHLYFYWYRQILGQKVEFLVSFYNNEISEKSEIFDDQFSVERPDGSNFTLKIRSTKLEDSAMYFCASRTGIYEQYFGPGTRLTVT.

The chain uses TRBV11-2 and TRBJ2-3; 9 bases align to TRBD2. The CDR3 contains 17 residues. Unmatched junction bases numbered 11, after V lost 2 bases and J lost 5 bases. CDR1 SGHAT and CDR2 FQNNGV come from the germline V gene. The CDR3 DNA sequence: TGTGCCAGCAGCTTATCATCAGGTAGCGGGGGTATAGATACGCAGTATTTT. Protein sequence: CASSLSSGSGGIDTQYF.

This sequence joins TRBV5-1 and TRBJ1-2; 7 bases agree with TRBD1. V lost 3 bases and J lost 3; bases outside the gene matches: 17. This CDR3 is 18 amino acids long. Germline V gives CDR1 SGHRS, CDR2 YFSETQ. CDR3 protein: CASSSLRRQGNNDYGYTF. CDR3 bases: TGCGCCAGCAGCTCCCTCCGCCGACAGGGAAATAATGACTATGGCTACACCTTC.

The chain couples TRBV4-1 to TRBJ2-1, with 9 bases that match TRBD2. Germline lookup yields CDR1 MGHRA and CDR2 YSYEKL. With V trimmed by 0 bases and J by 2 bases, 2 bases remained unmatched. This CDR3 is 16 amino acids long. The CDR3 here is CASSQERGGPYNEQFF. CDR3 bases: TGCGCCAGCAGCCAAGAGCGGGGGGGCCCCTACAATGAGCAGTTCTTC.

The chain combines TRBV25-1 with TRBJ1-1, with 7 bases matching TRBD1. This CDR3 region has 13 residues. Germline CDR1 reads MGHDK; CDR2 reads SYGVNS. J gave up 4 bases and V 7 bases, and 6 bases lay outside the gene matches. The CDR3 region has the DNA TGTGCCAGCACAAAGGGGGCTAGCACTGAAGCTTTCTTT. Translated: CASTKGASTEAFF.

The chain uses TRBV5-1 and TRBJ1-3; D not resolved. This CDR3 is built from 14 residues. The germline V gene encodes CDR1 SGHRS and CDR2 YFSETQ. The V gene lost 4 bases and the J gene lost 7 bases, with 15 bases spanning the gap. This CDR3 is CASSEPGPGNTIYF. In DNA form, the CDR3 reads TGCGCCAGCAGCGAACCAGGTCCGGGGAACACCATATATTTT.

The chain employs TRBV6-1 and TRBJ2-1; D might be TRBD2 (5 bases). This CDR3 is 13 amino acids long. V gave up 4 bases and J gave up 6 bases, with 10 bases separating them. CDR1 is MNHNS and CDR2 is SASEGT in the germline V gene. This CDR3 reads CASSVKGSNEQFF. The DNA for the CDR3 is TGTGCCAGCAGTGTAAAAGGGAGCAATGAGCAGTTCTTC.

The chain carries TRBV6-6 and TRBJ2-3; D might be TRBD2 (6 bases). The CDR3 spans 14 residues. Germline V gives CDR1 MNHNY, CDR2 SVGAGI (reference sequence). V dropped 5 bases and J dropped 5 bases, with 14 bases sitting between them. CDR3 sequence: CASSQGTLGDTQYF. Here the CDR3 DNA reads TGTGCCAGCAGTCAAGGGACTCTAGGAGATACGCAGTATTTT.

The CDR3 protein is CASSIDGRTAGYGYTF. The DNA for the CDR3 is TGTGCCAGTAGTATAGACGGCAGGACTGCTGGCTATGGCTACACCTTC. The chain carries TRBV19 and TRBJ1-2; D gene ambiguous. Trimming pared 0 bases from V and 4 bases from J, leaving 15 bases between. CDR1 LNHDA and CDR2 SQIVND come from the germline V gene (reference sequence). The CDR3 spans 16 residues.

The V call is TRBV6-5, the J call TRBJ2-3; TRBD2 might be the D (7 bases). The V end lost 6 bases, the J end lost 8 bases, and 12 bases lay between the germline ends. Germline V lookup: CDR1 MNHEY, CDR2 SVGAGI. The CDR3 spans 12 residues. The CDR3 spells CASRRGGGTQYF. CDR3 in DNA: TGTGCCAGCAGGAGAGGGGGGGGTACGCAGTATTTT.

The V call is TRBV9, the J call TRBJ2-1; 11 bases map to TRBD2. Germline lookup yields CDR1 SGDLS and CDR2 YYNGEE. V lost 4 bases, J lost 4 bases, and 7 bases stayed unmatched. The CDR3 is 16 residues long. This CDR3 is CASSPGLADFYNEQFF. CDR3 nucleotide sequence: TGTGCCAGCAGCCCGGGACTAGCGGATTTTTACAATGAGCAGTTCTTC. Full variable domain (missing parts from reference TRBV9 and TRBJ2-1): DSGVTQTPKHLITATGQRVTLRCSPRSGDLSVYWYQQSLDQGLQFLIQYYNGEERAKGNILERFSAQQFPDLHSELNLSSLELGDSALYFCASSPGLADFYNEQFFGPGTRLTVL.

The V gene is TRBV11-2, the J gene TRBJ2-7; 11 positions agree with TRBD1. CDR3 length: 15 residues. The trim removed 4 bases at V and 2 bases at J, leaving 4 bases unmatched. Germline CDR1 SGHAT, CDR2 FQNNGV. This CDR3 reads CASSSDRGLTYEQYF. The CDR3 DNA reads TGTGCCAGCAGCTCGGACAGGGGGCTCACCTACGAGCAGTACTTC.

This chain joins TRBV7-9 and TRBJ2-5; D uncertain. TRBJ2-7 explains the end of the DNA better; the J call may be wrong. Germline V lookup: CDR1 SEHNR, CDR2 FQNEAQ (reference sequence). The CDR3 covers 13 residues. The CDR3 DNA reads as TGTGCCGCCTCCCCCCCTGGTACCTACGAGCAGTACTTC. It codes for CAASPPGTYEQYF.

The chain couples TRBV5-5 to TRBJ2-3; D uncertain. The V gene's germline CDR1 is SGHKS and CDR2 YYEKEE (reference sequence). This CDR3 contains 15 residues. The germline V and J ends were trimmed by 3 bases and 2 bases, with 13 bases remaining between them. This chain's CDR3 is CASSSPSRNTDTQYF. CDR3 bases: TGTGCCAGCAGCTCACCGTCTAGGAACACAGATACGCAGTATTTT.